The 21 T cell receptor beta chains given below trace back to one sample, sequenced in a study of blood T cell repertoires in COVID-19 (dated by TCRdb to 2020 to 2021). Libraries were prepared through the immunoSEQ multiplex PCR assay. Not all clones reach the TCRdb copy of this immuneACCESS table, which keeps in-frame sequences only. Checked studies attribute under half of the gap to unresolved V genes and leave the rest unexplained. The sample table contains about 150,000 clones; only one count was recorded for around 73% of them. Around 9.9% of the sample is held by the ten biggest clonotypes. Sequencing used peripheral blood. The receptors were sampled from a man aged 55 to 69 who had recovered from COVID-19.

This sequence joins TRBV7-2 and TRBJ1-2; 10 nucleotides match TRBD1. Trimming at V came to 5 bases and at J to 8 bases, leaving 14 bases not matched to a gene. This CDR3 is built from 16 residues. The germline V gene has CDR1 SGHTA and CDR2 FQGNSA. The CDR3 sequence is CASSPQSDRGRGGYTF. CDR3 sequence (DNA): TGTGCCAGCAGCCCGCAGTCTGACAGGGGGCGAGGAGGCTACACCTTC.

The chain couples TRBV7-2 to TRBJ2-5, with D tentatively TRBD1 (6 bases). This CDR3 has 16 amino acids. Per germline, CDR1 SGHTA and CDR2 FQGNSA. V was pared by 5 bases and J by 2 bases, with 18 bases between. The CDR3 nucleotides are TGTGCCAGCAGCGCAAACAGGGAAATGGGGCAAGAGACCCAGTACTTC. As protein: CASSANREMGQETQYF. Complete variable domain (other parts from reference TRBV7-2 and TRBJ2-5): GAGVSQSPSNKVTEKGKDVELRCDPISGHTALYWYRQSLGQGLEFLIYFQGNSAPDKSGLPSDRFSAERTGGSVSTLTIQRTQQEDSAVYLCASSANREMGQETQYFGPGTRLLVL.

V and J are TRBV6-5 and TRBJ1-1, with 7 bases matching TRBD1. V dropped 6 bases and J dropped 7; count of bases not matched to a gene: 14. CDR1 is MNHEY, CDR2 SVGAGI, per germline. CDR3 length: 15 amino acids. CDR3 protein: CASSPPQGVIGEAFF. The CDR3 DNA reads TGTGCCAGCAGCCCCCCTCAGGGGGTAATTGGTGAAGCTTTCTTT.

The V gene is TRBV4-3, the J gene TRBJ1-2, with a possible D match to TRBD1 (5 bases). This CDR3 is 14 amino acids long. Germline V gene sequence: CDR1 LGHNA, CDR2 YSLEER. The ends were cut back, 0 bases at V and 4 bases at J, with 9 bases in the middle. The CDR3 region is CASSQDAGPYGYTF. The CDR3 coding sequence is TGCGCCAGCAGCCAAGATGCAGGGCCCTATGGCTACACCTTC.

This clone showed up just a few times. The V and J genes are TRBV7-2 and TRBJ2-1; no firm D call. In germline, CDR1 is SGHTA, CDR2 FQGNSA. V gave up 0 bases and J gave up 9 bases, with 6 bases separating them. This CDR3 has 12 residues. CDR3 in DNA: TGTGCCAGCAGCTTAGCCCCCGGTGAGCAGTTCTTC. It encodes CASSLAPGEQFF.

The CDR3 DNA reads TGTGCCAGCAGCTCCGACAGGGCGGGTACGCAGTATTTT. Its protein is CASSSDRAGTQYF. J is TRBJ2-3 and V is TRBV12-3 or TRBV12-4; 7 positions agree with TRBD1. This CDR3 contains 13 residues. The V gene end was trimmed by 6 bases and the J gene end by 8 bases; junction bases not matched to a gene: 8.

This chain uses TRBV19 with TRBJ1-5; 7 nucleotides agree with TRBD1. The CDR3 consists of 14 residues. The germline CDR1 and CDR2 sequences are LNHDA and SQIVND (reference sequence). V shed 6 bases, J shed 4 bases, and the junction held 6 bases outside the gene matches. Here the CDR3 reads CASRGGQRNQPQHF. As DNA, the CDR3 is TGTGCCAGTAGGGGGGGACAGCGAAATCAGCCCCAGCATTTT.

The chain has TRBV28 and TRBJ1-2, with 10 bases aligning to TRBD1. The CDR3 has 14 amino acids. CDR1 and CDR2 from the germline V gene are MDHEN and SYDVKM. Trimming at V came to 2 bases and at J to 8 bases, leaving 5 bases not matched to a gene. CDR3 sequence (DNA): TGTGCCAGCAGTTTAGCTGCGACAGGGGGCGGCTACACCTTC. Its translation is CASSLAATGGGYTF.

V usage is TRBV15 and J usage is TRBJ1-1; D is possibly TRBD1 (6 bases). CDR3 length equals 14 residues. Germline CDR1 LNHNV, CDR2 YYDKDF (reference sequence). V lost 0 bases and J 3 bases, leaving 8 bases between the germline ends. In nucleotides, the CDR3 is TGTGCCACCAGCAGAGATTACAGGGACACTGAAGCTTTCTTT. Translated, it gives CATSRDYRDTEAFF. Together with reference TRBV15 and TRBJ1-1, the CDR3 gives the full variable domain: DAMVIQNPRYQVTQFGKPVTLSCSQTLNHNVMYWYQQKSSQAPKLLFHYYDKDFNNEADTPDNFQSRRPNTSFCFLDIRSPGLGDTAMYLCATSRDYRDTEAFFGQGTRLTVV.

The chain links TRBV19 to TRBJ2-7; D possibly corresponds to TRBD2 (5 bases). Per the germline V gene, CDR1 is LNHDA and CDR2 is SQIVND (reference sequence). This CDR3 has 15 residues. Trimming pared 3 bases from V and 0 bases from J, leaving 12 bases between. The CDR3 nucleotides are TGTGCCAGTAGTATCGGCCTGGGGAGCTCCTACGAGCAGTACTTC. This encodes CASSIGLGSSYEQYF. Full variable domain (missing parts from reference TRBV19 and TRBJ2-7): DGGITQSPKYLFRKEGQNVTLSCEQNLNHDAMYWYRQDPGQGLRLIYYSQIVNDFQKGDIAEGYSVSREKKESFPLTVTSAQKNPTAFYLCASSIGLGSSYEQYFGPGTRLTVT.

This clone was found a few times. The V call is TRBV7-3, the J call TRBJ2-1, with 9 bases matching TRBD1. With V trimmed by 4 bases and J by 10 bases, 11 bases remained unmatched. Germline CDR1 SGHTA, CDR2 FQGTGA. The CDR3 runs to 15 residues. Here the CDR3 reads CASSSTGGRLDEQFF. CDR3 sequence (DNA): TGTGCCAGCAGCTCGACAGGGGGGCGACTGGACGAGCAGTTCTTC. The full variable domain, with the rest looked up from reference TRBV7-3 and TRBJ2-1, is GAGVSQTPSNKVTEKGKYVELRCDPISGHTALYWYRQSLGQGPEFLIYFQGTGAADDSGLPNDRFFAVRPEGSVSTLKIQRTERGDSAVYLCASSSTGGRLDEQFFGPGTRLTVL.

The rearrangement uses TRBV5-4 and TRBJ2-7; the match to TRBD1 covers 8 bases. The germline V gene encodes CDR1 SGHNT and CDR2 YYREEE (reference sequence). CDR3 size: 14 residues. V was pared by 4 bases and J by 6 bases, with 9 bases of the junction left unmatched. CDR3 sequence: CASSPRTGQGEQYF. The CDR3 region has the DNA TGTGCCAGCAGCCCACGGACAGGGCAGGGCGAGCAGTACTTC.

The chain links TRBV11-2 to TRBJ2-1, with 13 nucleotides matching TRBD2. V lost 6 bases and J lost 8; bases outside the gene matches: 7. The CDR3 is 15 amino acids. Per germline, CDR1 SGHAT and CDR2 FQNNGV. DNA of the CDR3: TGTGCCAGCAGTTATGGACTAGCGGGGGCCGATGAGCAGTTCTTC. Its protein product is CASSYGLAGADEQFF.

The chain recombines TRBV30 with TRBJ1-5, with TRBD1 matching over 7 bases. This CDR3 comprises 15 residues. Germline CDR1 reads GTSNPN; CDR2 reads SVGIG (reference sequence). The ends lost 0 bases at V and 5 bases at J; junction bases unmatched: 7. CDR3 nucleotide sequence: TGTGCCTGGAGTGTAAAAGGGGGCGGACATCAGCCCCAGCATTTT. Protein: CAWSVKGGGHQPQHF.

V is TRBV7-2 and J is TRBJ2-2; 8 nucleotides align to TRBD1. Germline V gene lookup returns CDR1 SGHTA and CDR2 FQGNSA. The V segment lost 4 bases and the J segment 6 bases; nucleotides outside the gene matches: 4. The CDR3 length is 14 residues. CDR3 residues: CASSSTGAAGELFF. DNA for the CDR3: TGTGCCAGCAGCTCGACAGGGGCGGCCGGGGAGCTGTTTTTT.

The chain is built from TRBV9 and TRBJ2-2, with TRBD1 matching over 9 bases. The germline V gene encodes CDR1 SGDLS and CDR2 YYNGEE. V lost 4 bases to trimming and J lost 3 bases; unmatched junction nucleotides: 7. This CDR3 region has 16 residues. CDR3 DNA sequence: TGTGCCAGCAGCCCCGGGACAGGGCTATACACCGGGGAGCTGTTTTTT. Its protein product is CASSPGTGLYTGELFF. The full variable domain, in which reference TRBV9 and TRBJ2-2 provide the parts outside the CDR3, is DSGVTQTPKHLITATGQRVTLRCSPRSGDLSVYWYQQSLDQGLQFLIQYYNGEERAKGNILERFSAQQFPDLHSELNLSSLELGDSALYFCASSPGTGLYTGELFFGEGSRLTVL.

The chain links TRBV7-2 to TRBJ1-5; TRBD1 aligns across 9 bases. The junction had 9 bases not matched to a gene; V was cut back by 6 bases and J by 6 bases. This CDR3 is 15 amino acids long. The germline CDR1 and CDR2 sequences are SGHTA and FQGNSA. The CDR3 spells CASSPRTGEIQPQHF. The CDR3 DNA reads as TGTGCCAGCAGTCCGAGGACAGGGGAGATTCAGCCCCAGCATTTT.

V and J are TRBV9 and TRBJ2-5, with 12 positions matching TRBD2. This CDR3 comprises 15 residues. V trimming: 3 bases; J trimming: 5 bases; junction bases outside the gene matches: 5. From germline, CDR1 is SGDLS and CDR2 YYNGEE. The CDR3 protein is CASSGPSGGAETQYF. DNA of the CDR3: TGTGCCAGCAGCGGACCTAGCGGGGGGGCCGAGACCCAGTACTTC.

In nucleotides, the CDR3 is TGTGCCAGCAGCTCAGGGGCGAGCACCGGGGAGCTGTTTTTT. As protein: CASSSGASTGELFF. The chain links TRBV7-8 to TRBJ2-2, with a tentative D call TRBD1 (6 bases). Trimming took 4 bases from V and 4 from J, leaving 10 bases between them. Per the germline V gene, CDR1 is SGHVS and CDR2 is FQNEAQ. This CDR3 contains 14 residues.

The chain recombines TRBV19 with TRBJ1-5; the match to TRBD1 covers 9 bases. With 7 bases clipped from V and 4 bases from J, the junction kept 2 bases outside the gene matches. CDR1 and CDR2 (germline): LNHDA, SQIVND (reference sequence). The CDR3 spans 13 residues. CDR3 protein: CASTGTGNQPQHF. The CDR3 coding sequence is TGTGCCAGTACCGGGACAGGGAATCAGCCCCAGCATTTT.

The chain uses TRBV5-4 and TRBJ2-2, with D unclear. Trimming shortened V by 0 bases and J by 6 bases, and 12 bases separated the two germline ends. Germline loops: CDR1 SGHNT, CDR2 YYREEE (reference sequence). The CDR3 has 15 residues. The CDR3 region is CASSLVLVSAGELFF. In DNA form, the CDR3 reads TGTGCCAGCAGCTTGGTGCTAGTAAGCGCCGGGGAGCTGTTTTTT.